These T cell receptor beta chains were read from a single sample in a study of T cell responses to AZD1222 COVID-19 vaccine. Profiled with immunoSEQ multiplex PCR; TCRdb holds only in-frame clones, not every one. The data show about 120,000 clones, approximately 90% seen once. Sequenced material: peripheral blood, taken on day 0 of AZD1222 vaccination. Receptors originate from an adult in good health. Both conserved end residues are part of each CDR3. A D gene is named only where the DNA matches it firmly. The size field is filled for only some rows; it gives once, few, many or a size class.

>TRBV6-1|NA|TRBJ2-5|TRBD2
TGTGCCAGCAGTGAAAGGCTTGCCGGGACTAGCGGGAGAGATATACAAGAGACCCAGTACTTC
CASSERLAGTSGRDIQETQYF
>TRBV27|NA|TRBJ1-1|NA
TGTGCCAGCAGTCCGTGGCAGAGCATGAACACTGAAGCTTTCTTT
CASSPWQSMNTEAFF
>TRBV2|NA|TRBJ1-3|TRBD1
TGTGCCAGTACAGCCAACAGGGGGAAAGGAAACACCATATATTTT
CASTANRGKGNTIYF
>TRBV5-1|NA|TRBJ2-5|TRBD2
TGCGCCAGCAGCTTGGAAGGCGGGAGAATAGAGACCCAGTACTTC
CASSLEGGRIETQYF
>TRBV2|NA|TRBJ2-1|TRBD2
TGTGCCAGCAGTGAAGGTGGGGGGGGTGAGCAGTTCTTC
CASSEGGGGEQFF
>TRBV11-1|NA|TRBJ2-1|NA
TGTGCCAGCAGCTCCTTAGACTGGAGCTCCTACAATGAGCAGTTCTTC
CASSSLDWSSYNEQFF
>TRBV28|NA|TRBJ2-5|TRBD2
TGTGCCAGCAGAACCACCCGGGGGGGTAGGGAGACCCAGTACTTC
CASRTTRGGRETQYF
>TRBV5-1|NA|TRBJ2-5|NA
TGCGCCAGCAGCTTGGAGTCCGAGACCCAGTACTTC
CASSLESETQYF
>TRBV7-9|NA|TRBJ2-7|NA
TGTGCCAGCAGGTCCAGGGGGGTCGACGAGCAGTACTTC
CASRSRGVDEQYF
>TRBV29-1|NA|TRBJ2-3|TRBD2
TGCAGCGCTAAGGGACTAGCGTTTAGCACAGATACGCAGTATTTT
CSAKGLAFSTDTQYF
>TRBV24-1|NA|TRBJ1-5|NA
TGTGCCACCAGTGATCCCTCAGCGACAGCCCGATCCGTTCATAGCAATCAGCCCCAGCATTTT
CATSDPSATARSVHSNQPQHF
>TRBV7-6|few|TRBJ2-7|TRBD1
TGTGCCAGCAGCTTAGTAGTGGACAGGGGAAGGAACGAGCAGTACTTC
CASSLVVDRGRNEQYF
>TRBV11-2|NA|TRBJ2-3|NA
TGTGCCAGCAGCTTCGACCCCCCGATGGGCACAGATACGCAGTATTTT
CASSFDPPMGTDTQYF
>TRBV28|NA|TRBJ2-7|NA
TGTGCCAGCAGTTTTCCCCGATCGGGGTCTACCTACGAGCAGTACTTC
CASSFPRSGSTYEQYF